The 16 T cell receptor beta chains reported below all come from one sample, sequenced in a study of T cells after yellow fever vaccination. In TCRdb, the 5' RACE reads were re-called with MiXCR into one record per CDR3 protein. The sample carries approximately 250,000 distinct CDR3 sequences, 3.6% recorded once. This specimen was PBMCs, taken 15 days after the yellow fever booster vaccination. Every receptor here comes from a man between 18 and 35 years old who received the YFV17D yellow fever vaccine.

This clonotype has ten or more counts. This rearrangement joins TRBV5-1 to TRBJ2-4, with unresolved D. This CDR3 comprises 13 residues. Germline V CDR1 and CDR2: SGHRS, YFSETQ. Between the trimmed V and J ends, which lost 0 bases and 5 bases, there was a span of 6 bases. The CDR3 DNA follows: TGCGCCAGCAGCTTGGGGAATGAAAACATTCAGTACTTC. Residues: CASSLGNENIQYF.

This clonotype was detected ten times or more. The J gene is TRBJ1-2, the V gene TRBV10-3; 9 bases are a match to TRBD1. J gave up 5 bases and V 6 bases, and 7 bases lay outside the gene matches. In germline, CDR1 is ENHRY, CDR2 SYGVKD. This CDR3 is 14 amino acids long. In DNA, the CDR3 is TGTGCCATCAGGGCGGGACAGGGTGAATATGGCTACACCTTC. Its protein is CAIRAGQGEYGYTF.

This clonotype was detected ten times or more. The rearrangement links TRBV5-1 to TRBJ1-4; D ambiguous. This CDR3 contains 15 residues. V was shortened by 4 bases and J by 8 bases, with 18 bases between the two germline ends. Germline-derived CDR1 and CDR2 are SGHRS and YFSETQ. The CDR3 DNA follows: TGCGCCAGCAGCACAACCGGCGCCGGAGAGGAAAAACTGTTTTTT. This gives the protein CASSTTGAGEEKLFF.

This clonotype was found many times. The chain combines TRBV12-3 or TRBV12-4 with TRBJ1-4, with a weak D call TRBD1 (6 bases). V lost 4 bases, J lost 12 bases, and 21 bases lay in between. This CDR3 comprises 15 residues. The chain's CDR3 is CASSWETGPKGELFF. The CDR3, as DNA: TGTGCCAGCAGTTGGGAGACGGGACCGAAGGGGGAACTGTTTTTT.

This clonotype was recorded at least ten times. This chain uses TRBV3-1 with TRBJ2-1; TRBD2 agrees at 11 bases. After removal of 5 bases from V and 3 bases from J, the junction contained 6 bases not matched to a gene. This CDR3 is built from 16 residues. Germline loops: CDR1 LGHDT, CDR2 YNNKEL (reference sequence). The CDR3 nucleotides read TGTGCCAGCAGCTCCTTGACTAGCGGGGTCTACAATGAGCAGTTCTTC. The encoded protein is CASSSLTSGVYNEQFF.

The sample holds many counts of this clonotype. The chain uses TRBV5-1 and TRBJ2-1; tentative D call: TRBD1 (7 bases). CDR1 SGHRS and CDR2 YFSETQ come from the germline V gene. This CDR3 has 15 residues. V lost 0 bases, J lost 8 bases, and 15 bases lay in between. The CDR3 region has the DNA TGCGCCAGCAGCTTGGAGGCAGGGGGAGGCCATGAGCAGTTCTTC. As protein: CASSLEAGGGHEQFF.

This clonotype appeared many times. The V gene is TRBV21-1, the J gene TRBJ2-1. TRBV21-1 is tagged as a pseudogene. The CDR3 has 12 residues. The CDR3 spells CPDKGSHNEQFF. The CDR3 coding sequence is TGTCCGGATAAAGGTTCGCACAATGAGCAGTTCTTC.

In its sample, this clonotype was seen many times. The rearrangement links TRBV12-3 or TRBV12-4 to TRBJ1-2, with 10 bases aligning to TRBD1. The CDR3 loop spans 12 amino acids. V gave up 6 bases and J gave up 8 bases; unmatched junction bases: 3. The CDR3 sequence is CASSPGQGGYTF. The CDR3 coding sequence is TGTGCCAGCAGCCCGGGACAGGGGGGCTACACCTTC.

This clonotype was recorded many times. The rearrangement uses TRBV3-1 and TRBJ1-1, with a tentative D call TRBD1 (5 bases). The CDR3 loop spans 13 amino acids. Per germline, CDR1 LGHDT and CDR2 YNNKEL (reference sequence). V gave up 1 base and J gave up 10 bases, with 13 bases separating them. DNA for the CDR3: TGTGCCAGCAGCCAAGGGGGGTCGCTCCTAGCTTTCTTT. This encodes CASSQGGSLLAFF.

This clonotype was counted many times. The chain carries TRBV18 and TRBJ2-1; TRBD1 matches at 8 bases. The CDR3 extends over 16 amino acids. Germline CDR1 is KGHSH and CDR2 is LQKENI. V lost 0 bases and J lost 4; bases outside the gene matches: 5. CDR3 coding DNA: TGTGCCAGCTCACCACCGGCAGGGGGCATGTACAATGAGCAGTTCTTC. It is translated as CASSPPAGGMYNEQFF.

At least ten counts were recorded for this clonotype. The chain couples TRBV7-2 to TRBJ2-2; D might be TRBD2 (5 bases). Germline V gene sequence: CDR1 SGHTA, CDR2 FQGNSA. V lost 4 bases and J lost 4, with 19 bases in between. The CDR3 is 17 amino acids. CDR3 nucleotide sequence: TGTGCCAGCAGCTCCCTACTGGACGGACTTATCACCGGGGAGCTGTTTTTT. Translation: CASSSLLDGLITGELFF.

J is TRBJ2-7 and V is TRBV19; D tentatively reads TRBD1 or TRBD2 (6 bases each). The CDR3 consists of 14 residues. Germline-derived CDR1 and CDR2 are LNHDA and SQIVND (reference sequence). Trimming shortened V by 4 bases and J by 0 bases, and 10 bases separated the two germline ends. CDR3 DNA sequence: TGTGCCAGTAGTAGGAGGGACAACTCCTACGAGCAGTACTTC. Translated, it gives CASSRRDNSYEQYF. Full variable domain (missing parts from reference TRBV19 and TRBJ2-7): DGGITQSPKYLFRKEGQNVTLSCEQNLNHDAMYWYRQDPGQGLRLIYYSQIVNDFQKGDIAEGYSVSREKKESFPLTVTSAQKNPTAFYLCASSRRDNSYEQYFGPGTRLTVT.

This clonotype was counted ten times or more. The rearrangement joins TRBV5-1 to TRBJ2-3; 14 bases are shared with TRBD2. CDR3 size: 17 residues. Trimming cost V 4 bases and J 2 bases; bases outside gene matches: 6. Germline values: CDR1 SGHRS, CDR2 YFSETQ. Here the CDR3 reads CASSPGTSGGTTDTQYF. CDR3 DNA sequence: TGCGCCAGCAGCCCTGGGACTAGCGGGGGCACCACAGATACGCAGTATTTT.

This clonotype was detected many times. The DNA for the CDR3 is TGTGCCAGCAGCCTGACAGGTAGGAGCTCCTACGAGCAGTACTTC. It codes for CASSLTGRSSYEQYF. The chain has TRBV5-6 and TRBJ2-7; tentative D call: TRBD1 (6 bases). Germline V gene data show CDR1 as SGHDT and CDR2 as YYEEEE. V was clipped by 4 bases and J by 0 bases, with 14 bases between them. The CDR3 is made up of 15 amino acids.

This clonotype was picked up many times. The junction differs from germline at one of its ends, possibly a read error. The rearrangement uses TRBV7-7 and TRBJ2-2; 7 nucleotides match TRBD2. The CDR3 has 16 residues. Looked up from germline, CDR1 is SSHAT and CDR2 is FNYEAQ (reference sequence). Here the CDR3 reads CASSRAPGREGGELFF. CDR3 coding DNA: TGTGCTAGCAGCCGAGCCCCGGGCAGGGAGGGCGGGGAGCTGTTTTTT.

The table lists this clonotype with a few counts. The chain couples TRBV6-2 or TRBV6-3 to TRBJ2-1; D may match TRBD1 or TRBD2 (5 bases each). Germline V gene lookup returns CDR1 MNHEY and CDR2 SVGEGT. The CDR3 consists of 13 residues. V was clipped by 4 bases and J by 8 bases, with 12 bases between them. The DNA for the CDR3 is TGTGCCAGCAGTTCGACCCGGGGCCATGAGCAGTTCTTC. It specifies CASSSTRGHEQFF.